One and the same sample provided the 8 T cell receptor beta chains below, sequenced in a study of blood T cell repertoires in COVID-19. Assay: immunoSEQ multiplex PCR; the TCRdb copy retains only in-frame clones and omits some. The sample comprises roughly 120,000 clones, less than 85% of which are singletons, and about 13% rests with the top ten. Sequences were obtained from peripheral blood. The origin of the receptors is a human donor in a cohort sampled during active COVID-19.

The genes are TRBV12-5 and TRBJ2-1; 10 nucleotides line up with TRBD2. The CDR3 sequence is 17 residues long. Germline V CDR1 and CDR2: LGHNT, FRNRAP. The V gene end was trimmed by 6 bases and the J gene end by 0 bases; junction bases not matched to a gene: 8. CDR3 sequence (DNA): TGTGCTAGTGGCTTTGCTAGCGGGGGAAGCTCCTACAATGAGCAGTTCTTC. Amino acids: CASGFASGGSSYNEQFF.

The chain is built from TRBV9 and TRBJ2-5; TRBD2 agrees at 10 bases. The CDR3 is 16 residues long. V was pared by 0 bases and J by 1 base, with 3 bases of the junction left unmatched. Germline CDR1 is SGDLS and CDR2 is YYNGEE. Written as DNA, the CDR3 is TGTGCCAGCAGCGTAGGGGCTAGCGGGAGCCAAGAGACCCAGTACTTC. It yields the protein CASSVGASGSQETQYF.

The rearrangement links TRBV5-4 to TRBJ2-1, with 11 bases identical to TRBD2. V dropped 4 bases and J dropped 5; count of bases not matched to a gene: 11. CDR3 length equals 17 residues. From germline, CDR1 is SGHNT and CDR2 YYREEE (reference sequence). Written as DNA, the CDR3 is TGTGCCAGCAGCAAAACGCCGGGACTAGCGGCAAACAATGAGCAGTTCTTC. It codes for CASSKTPGLAANNEQFF.

The chain links TRBV28 to TRBJ1-5; D gene unclear. Germline V gene sequence: CDR1 MDHEN, CDR2 SYDVKM. CDR3 length: 15 residues. V lost 5 bases and J lost 4, with 15 bases in between. The CDR3 nucleotides are TGTGCCAGCAGTCTCTCGCGACACCTAAATCAGCCCCAGCATTTT. The encoded protein is CASSLSRHLNQPQHF.

The chain's CDR3 is CASSLGARSYEQYF. The CDR3 DNA reads as TGTGCCAGCAGCTTAGGTGCACGGTCCTACGAGCAGTACTTC. The chain recombines TRBV11-2 with TRBJ2-7, with D hard to call. From germline, CDR1 is SGHAT and CDR2 FQNNGV. The CDR3 length is 14 residues. V shed 1 base and J shed 1 base, with 8 bases lying between them.

This clone appeared a few times. The chain has TRBV11-2 and TRBJ2-7, with 9 bases fitting TRBD2. This CDR3 is built from 15 residues. Germline CDR1 is SGHAT and CDR2 is FQNNGV. V gave up 5 bases and J gave up 5 bases; unmatched junction bases: 10. The CDR3 spells CASSPASGARNEQYF. In DNA, the CDR3 is TGTGCCAGCAGCCCCGCTAGCGGGGCAAGGAACGAGCAGTACTTC.

This clone showed up just a few times. The chain couples TRBV19 to TRBJ1-2; no firm D call. The CDR3 is 15 amino acids. V dropped 1 base and J dropped 4 bases, with 13 bases sitting between them. Per the germline V gene, CDR1 is LNHDA and CDR2 is SQIVND (reference sequence). CDR3 bases: TGTGCCAGTAGTATAGTGCGCGGGGTTCGCTATGGCTACACCTTC. It codes for CASSIVRGVRYGYTF.

The V and J genes are TRBV29-1 and TRBJ1-5; D gene unclear. V lost 1 base and J 7 bases, leaving 17 bases between the germline ends. Germline values: CDR1 SQVTM, CDR2 ANQGSEA. CDR3 length equals 15 residues. CDR3 amino acids: CSVEVRKEERQPQHF. The CDR3 bases are TGCAGCGTTGAAGTTAGGAAGGAGGAAAGACAGCCCCAGCATTTT. Variable domain in full (rest from reference TRBV29-1 and TRBJ1-5): SAVISQKPSRDICQRGTSLTIQCQVDSQVTMMFWYRQQPGQSLTLIATANQGSEATYESGFVIDKFPISRPNLTFSTLTVSNMSPEDSSIYLCSVEVRKEERQPQHFGDGTRLSIL.